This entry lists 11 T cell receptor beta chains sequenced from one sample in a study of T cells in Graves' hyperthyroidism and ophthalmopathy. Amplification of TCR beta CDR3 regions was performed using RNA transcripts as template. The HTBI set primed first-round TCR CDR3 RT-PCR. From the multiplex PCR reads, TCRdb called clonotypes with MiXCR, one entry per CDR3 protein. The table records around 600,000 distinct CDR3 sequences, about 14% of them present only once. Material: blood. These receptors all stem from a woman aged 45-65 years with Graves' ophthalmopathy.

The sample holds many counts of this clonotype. Here the CDR3 reads CASSSEGDEQYF. Written as DNA, the CDR3 is TGTGCCAGCAGCTCCGAGGGCGACGAGCAGTACTTC. The chain recombines TRBV3-1 with TRBJ2-7, with a possible D match to TRBD2 (5 bases). Trimming stripped 5 bases from V and 5 bases from J, with 10 bases between. This CDR3 spans 12 amino acids. Germline V gene sequence: CDR1 LGHDT, CDR2 YNNKEL (reference sequence).

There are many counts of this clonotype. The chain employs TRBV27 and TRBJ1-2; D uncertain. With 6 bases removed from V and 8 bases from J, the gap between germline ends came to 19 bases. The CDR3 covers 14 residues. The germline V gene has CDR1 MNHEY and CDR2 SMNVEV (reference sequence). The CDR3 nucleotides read TGTGCCAGCAGCAGATTTTTCGGGCAAGGCGGCTACACCTTC. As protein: CASSRFFGQGGYTF.

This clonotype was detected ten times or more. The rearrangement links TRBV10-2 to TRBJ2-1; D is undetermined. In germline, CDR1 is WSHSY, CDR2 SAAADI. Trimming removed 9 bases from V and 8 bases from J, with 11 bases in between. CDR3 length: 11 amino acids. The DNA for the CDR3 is TGCGCCAGTTCCGTAGCTTATGAGCAGTTCTTC. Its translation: CASSVAYEQFF.

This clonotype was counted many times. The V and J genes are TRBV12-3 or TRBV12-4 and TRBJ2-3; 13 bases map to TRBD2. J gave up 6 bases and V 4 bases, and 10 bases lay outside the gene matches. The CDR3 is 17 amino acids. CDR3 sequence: CASSSKLAGGPSDTQYF. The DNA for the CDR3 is TGTGCCAGCAGTTCAAAACTAGCGGGAGGGCCAAGCGATACGCAGTATTTT.

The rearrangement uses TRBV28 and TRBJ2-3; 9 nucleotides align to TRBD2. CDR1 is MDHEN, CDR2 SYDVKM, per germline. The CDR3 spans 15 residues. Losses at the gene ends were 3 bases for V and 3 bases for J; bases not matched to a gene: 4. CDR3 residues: CASSFRGRGTDTQYF. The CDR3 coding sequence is TGTGCCAGCAGTTTTCGCGGGAGGGGGACAGATACGCAGTATTTT.

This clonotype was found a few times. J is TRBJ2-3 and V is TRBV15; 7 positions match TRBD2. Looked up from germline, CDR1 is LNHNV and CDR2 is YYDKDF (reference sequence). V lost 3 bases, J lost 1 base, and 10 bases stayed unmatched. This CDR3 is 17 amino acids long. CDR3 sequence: CATSRRRAGAGTDTQYF. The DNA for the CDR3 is TGTGCCACCAGCAGGAGGAGGGCGGGAGCGGGCACAGATACGCAGTATTTT.

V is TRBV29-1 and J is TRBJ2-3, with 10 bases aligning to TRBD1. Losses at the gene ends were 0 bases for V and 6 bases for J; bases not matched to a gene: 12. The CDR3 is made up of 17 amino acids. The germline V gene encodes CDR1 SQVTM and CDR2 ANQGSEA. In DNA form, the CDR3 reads TGCAGCGTTGAAGAATCGCCGGGACAGGGGTTTTATGATACGCAGTATTTT. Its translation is CSVEESPGQGFYDTQYF.

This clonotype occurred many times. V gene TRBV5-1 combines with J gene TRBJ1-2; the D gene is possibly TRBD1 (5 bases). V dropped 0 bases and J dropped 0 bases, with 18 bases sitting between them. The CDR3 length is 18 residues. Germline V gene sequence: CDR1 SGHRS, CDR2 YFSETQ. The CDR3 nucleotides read TGCGCCAGCAGCTTGGAGCCTGCAGGGCCGGGTGCTAACTATGGCTACACCTTC. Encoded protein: CASSLEPAGPGANYGYTF. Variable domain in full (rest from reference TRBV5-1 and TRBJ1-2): KAGVTQTPRYLIKTRGQQVTLSCSPISGHRSVSWYQQTPGQGLQFLFEYFSETQRNKGNFPGRFSGRQFSNSRSEMNVSTLELGDSALYLCASSLEPAGPGANYGYTFGSGTRLTVV.

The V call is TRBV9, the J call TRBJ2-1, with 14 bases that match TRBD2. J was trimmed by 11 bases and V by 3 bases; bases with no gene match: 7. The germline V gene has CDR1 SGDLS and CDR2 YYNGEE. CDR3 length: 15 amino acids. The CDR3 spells CASSEGTSGSEKQFF. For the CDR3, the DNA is TGTGCCAGCAGCGAGGGGACTAGCGGGAGTGAGAAGCAGTTCTTC. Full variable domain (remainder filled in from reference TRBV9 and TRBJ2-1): DSGVTQTPKHLITATGQRVTLRCSPRSGDLSVYWYQQSLDQGLQFLIQYYNGEERAKGNILERFSAQQFPDLHSELNLSSLELGDSALYFCASSEGTSGSEKQFFGPGTRLTVL.

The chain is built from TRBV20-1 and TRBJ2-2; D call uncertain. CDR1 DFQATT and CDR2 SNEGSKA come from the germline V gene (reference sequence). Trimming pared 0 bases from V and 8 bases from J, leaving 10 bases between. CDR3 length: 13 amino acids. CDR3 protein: CSARDSGSGELFF. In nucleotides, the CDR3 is TGCAGTGCTAGAGATTCGGGCTCGGGGGAGCTGTTTTTT.

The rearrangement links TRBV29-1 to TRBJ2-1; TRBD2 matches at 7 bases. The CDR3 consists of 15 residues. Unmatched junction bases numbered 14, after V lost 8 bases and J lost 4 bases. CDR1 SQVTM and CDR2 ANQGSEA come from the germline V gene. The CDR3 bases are TGCAGCACTGAGGAGGGGACTAACGGATACAATGAGCAGTTCTTC. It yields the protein CSTEEGTNGYNEQFF.